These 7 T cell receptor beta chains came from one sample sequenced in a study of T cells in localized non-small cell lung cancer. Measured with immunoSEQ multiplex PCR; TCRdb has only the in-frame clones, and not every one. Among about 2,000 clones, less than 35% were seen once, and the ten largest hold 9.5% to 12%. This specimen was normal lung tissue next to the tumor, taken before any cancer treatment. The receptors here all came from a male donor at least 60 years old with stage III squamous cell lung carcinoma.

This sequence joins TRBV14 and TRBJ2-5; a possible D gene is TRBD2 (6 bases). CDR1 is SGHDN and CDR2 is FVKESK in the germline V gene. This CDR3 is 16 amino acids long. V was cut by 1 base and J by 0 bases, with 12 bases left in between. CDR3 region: CASSQGRGLNQETQYF. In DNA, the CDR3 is TGTGCCAGCAGCCAAGGGAGGGGACTTAACCAAGAGACCCAGTACTTC.

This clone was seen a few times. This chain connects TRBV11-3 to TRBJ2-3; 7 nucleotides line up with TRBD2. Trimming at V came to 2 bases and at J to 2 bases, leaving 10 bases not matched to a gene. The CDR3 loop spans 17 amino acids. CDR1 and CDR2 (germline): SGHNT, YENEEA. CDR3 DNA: TGTGCCAGCAGCTTAATTATCCCTAGCGGTACCACAGATACGCAGTATTTT. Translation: CASSLIIPSGTTDTQYF.

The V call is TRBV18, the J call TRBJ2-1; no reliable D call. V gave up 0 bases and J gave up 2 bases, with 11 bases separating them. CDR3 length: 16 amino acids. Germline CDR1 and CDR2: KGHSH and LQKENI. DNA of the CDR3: TGTGCCAGCTCACCACCAGAAAGGATGACCTACAATGAGCAGTTCTTC. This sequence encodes CASSPPERMTYNEQFF.

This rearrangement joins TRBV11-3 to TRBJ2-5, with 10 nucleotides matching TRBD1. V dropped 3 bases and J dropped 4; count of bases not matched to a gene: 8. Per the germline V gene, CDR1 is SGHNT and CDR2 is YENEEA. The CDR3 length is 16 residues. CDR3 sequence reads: CASSLGQGKISETQYF. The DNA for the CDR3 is TGTGCCAGCAGCTTGGGACAGGGGAAGATATCAGAGACCCAGTACTTC.

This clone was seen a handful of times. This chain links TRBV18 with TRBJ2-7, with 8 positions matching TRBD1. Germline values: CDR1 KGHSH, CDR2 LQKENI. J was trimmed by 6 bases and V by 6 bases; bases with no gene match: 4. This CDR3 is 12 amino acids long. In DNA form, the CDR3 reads TGTGCCAGCTCGACAGGGGCGGGCGAGCAGTACTTC. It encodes CASSTGAGEQYF.

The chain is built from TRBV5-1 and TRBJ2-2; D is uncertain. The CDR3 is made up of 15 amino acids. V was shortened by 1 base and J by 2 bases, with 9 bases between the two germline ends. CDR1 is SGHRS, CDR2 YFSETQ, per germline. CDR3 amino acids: CASSLKQTNTGELFF. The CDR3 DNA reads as TGCGCCAGCAGCTTGAAACAGACAAACACCGGGGAGCTGTTTTTT.

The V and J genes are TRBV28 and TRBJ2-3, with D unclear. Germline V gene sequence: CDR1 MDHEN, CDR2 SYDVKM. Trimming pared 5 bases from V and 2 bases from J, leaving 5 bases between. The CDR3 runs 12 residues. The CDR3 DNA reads TGTGCCAGCAGTCCCACCACAGATACGCAGTATTTT. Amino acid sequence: CASSPTTDTQYF.